The subject of this entry is one T cell receptor beta chain. CDR3 length equals 16 residues. Trimming took 0 bases from V and 1 from J, leaving 11 bases between them. The germline CDR1 and CDR2 sequences are LNHNV and YYDKDF (reference sequence). The entry originates in a study of blood T cell repertoires in COVID-19. Assay used: immunoSEQ multiplex PCR; TCRdb lists only in-frame clones, some missing. The table has roughly 50,000 clones, approximately 80% seen once. The sample consisted of peripheral blood. The TCR was taken from a woman aged 55-70 years with acute or convalescent COVID-19. The chain carries TRBV15 and TRBJ2-3, with D unresolved. CDR3 loop: CATSRDLRGGTDTQYF. The CDR3 DNA reads as TGTGCCACCAGCAGAGATCTCAGAGGAGGCACAGATACGCAGTATTTT.